The 27 T cell receptor beta chains below were found in one sample sequenced in a study of CD8 T cells in Susac syndrome (dated by TCRdb to the late 2010s). The protocol used for the library was the immunoSEQ multiplex PCR assay. RNA was extracted using the RNeasy kit, and about 0.5 to 1 microgram was reverse transcribed with random hexamers. TCRdb itself trimmed the public reads at Q25 with fastp, ran MiXCR and retained productive beta chains. Each record represents a unique CDR3 protein, reported with the most common genes and DNA among its rows. In all, the sample holds a few hundred thousand distinct CDR3 sequences, and just over 90% of those were seen once. The leading ten clones occupy approximately 0.07% of the sample. The sequencing input was CD4+ T cells from PBMCs. The receptor source for this set is a human donor with multiple sclerosis.

CDR3 in DNA: TGTGCCAGCAGCGGGCTAGCGGGTGGGTTCGAGCAGTACTTC. Translated, it gives CASSGLAGGFEQYF. The J gene is TRBJ2-7, the V gene TRBV11-2, with 8 positions matching TRBD2. Germline V CDR1 and CDR2: SGHAT, FQNNGV. V was pared by 5 bases and J by 6 bases, with 9 bases of the junction left unmatched. The CDR3 has 14 amino acids. Combining the CDR3 with reference TRBV11-2 and TRBJ2-7 gives the whole variable domain EAGVAQSPRYKIIEKRQSVAFWCNPISGHATLYWYQQILGQGPKLLIQFQNNGVVDDSQLPKDRFSAERLKGVDSTLKIQPAKLEDSAVYLCASSGLAGGFEQYFGPGTRLTVT.

The chain couples TRBV3-1 to TRBJ1-1; possibly TRBD1 for D (5 bases). This CDR3 has 14 amino acids. CDR1 is LGHDT and CDR2 is YNNKEL in the germline V gene (reference sequence). The V and J ends lost 7 bases and 5 bases respectively, with 17 bases between them. Here the CDR3 reads CASIGLGGETEAFF. The CDR3 DNA reads TGTGCCAGCATAGGTCTGGGGGGGGAAACTGAAGCTTTCTTT. The whole variable domain, remainder taken from reference TRBV3-1 and TRBJ1-1, is DTAVSQTPKYLVTQMGNDKSIKCEQNLGHDTMYWYKQDSKKFLKIMFSYNNKELIINETVPNRFSPKSPDKAHLNLHINSLELGDSAVYFCASIGLGGETEAFFGQGTRLTVV.

The V gene is TRBV7-2, the J gene TRBJ2-6; TRBD1 aligns across 7 bases. Germline CDR1 SGHTA, CDR2 FQGNSA. The V and J ends lost 5 bases and 3 bases, in that order; junction bases with no gene match: 10. The CDR3 runs 17 residues. The CDR3 loop reads CASSKGQMADGANVLTF. The CDR3 bases are TGTGCCAGCAGCAAGGGACAGATGGCTGATGGGGCCAACGTCCTGACTTTC.

The chain carries TRBV12-3 or TRBV12-4 and TRBJ2-7; D not certain. Trimming took off 7 bases at V and 4 bases at J, with 11 bases between the two ends. The CDR3 has 12 residues. CDR3 residues: CASTLGLYEQYF. DNA for the CDR3: TGTGCCAGCACCCTAGGGCTATACGAGCAGTACTTC.

The rearrangement uses TRBV11-3 and TRBJ2-1; 10 nucleotides line up with TRBD1. The germline V gene encodes CDR1 SGHNT and CDR2 YENEEA. The CDR3 loop spans 15 amino acids. V dropped 5 bases and J dropped 6; count of bases not matched to a gene: 7. The CDR3 loop reads CASSQPGQGINEQFF. The CDR3, as DNA: TGTGCCAGCAGCCAGCCGGGACAGGGGATCAATGAGCAGTTCTTC.

The chain is built from TRBV11-3 and TRBJ1-5; D is perhaps TRBD1 (6 bases). The CDR3 contains 14 residues. Per germline, CDR1 SGHNT and CDR2 YENEEA. Trimming shortened V by 5 bases and J by 1 base, and 9 bases separated the two germline ends. CDR3 loop: CASSRTASNQPQHF. The DNA of the CDR3 is TGTGCCAGCAGCCGGACAGCGAGCAATCAGCCCCAGCATTTT. Full variable domain (missing parts from reference TRBV11-3 and TRBJ1-5): EAGVVQSPRYKIIEKKQPVAFWCNPISGHNTLYWYLQNLGQGPELLIRYENEEAVDDSQLPKDRFSAERLKGVDSTLKIQPAELGDSAVYLCASSRTASNQPQHFGDGTRLSIL.

This clonotype was observed once. The chain joins TRBV18 to TRBJ2-7; D remains unclear. With 5 bases removed from V and 6 bases from J, the gap between germline ends came to 14 bases. This CDR3 has 13 residues. Germline V lookup: CDR1 KGHSH, CDR2 LQKENI. This chain's CDR3 is CASSSRVGAEQYF. The CDR3 nucleotides read TGTGCCAGCTCAAGTCGGGTCGGCGCCGAGCAGTACTTC.

The chain couples TRBV30 to TRBJ2-7, with TRBD2 matching over 12 bases. The J segment lost 2 bases and the V segment lost 3 bases, leaving 5 bases of the junction unmatched. This CDR3 is 15 amino acids long. The germline gives CDR1 GTSNPN, CDR2 SVGIG (reference sequence). The CDR3 loop is CAWSLGLAGTYEQYF. The DNA of the CDR3 is TGTGCCTGGAGCCTTGGACTAGCGGGGACCTACGAGCAGTACTTC.

V is TRBV14 and J is TRBJ2-1; 8 positions agree with TRBD2. This CDR3 comprises 15 residues. V trimming: 3 bases; J trimming: 0 bases; junction bases outside the gene matches: 1. The V gene's germline CDR1 is SGHDN and CDR2 FVKESK. The CDR3 coding sequence is TGTGCCAGCAGCCACCGGGGGGGCTCCTACAATGAGCAGTTCTTC. Residues: CASSHRGGSYNEQFF.

The V call is TRBV20-1, the J call TRBJ2-7; D is perhaps TRBD1 (6 bases). Trimming stripped 1 base from V and 4 bases from J, with 11 bases between. CDR3 length: 13 residues. Germline values: CDR1 DFQATT, CDR2 SNEGSKA (reference sequence). The CDR3 loop is CSARGAGTYEQYF. CDR3 nucleotide sequence: TGCAGTGCTAGAGGGGCAGGGACATACGAGCAGTACTTC.

This clonotype was observed a few times. Here the CDR3 reads CASSFTGGAYYGYTF. The DNA of the CDR3 is TGTGCCAGCAGTTTCACAGGGGGCGCTTACTATGGCTACACCTTC. The chain is built from TRBV6-5 and TRBJ1-2; 9 nucleotides match TRBD1. Germline assignment: CDR1 MNHEY and CDR2 SVGAGI. There are 15 residues in the CDR3. V lost 4 bases to trimming and J lost 3 bases; unmatched junction nucleotides: 6.

The V call is TRBV29-1, the J call TRBJ2-1; a weak D match, TRBD1 (6 bases). Germline CDR1 SQVTM, CDR2 ANQGSEA. Trimming pared 6 bases from V and 5 bases from J, leaving 17 bases between. This CDR3 has 14 residues. This CDR3 reads CSVVGRGPDNEQFF. CDR3 in DNA: TGCAGCGTGGTGGGCAGGGGTCCAGACAATGAGCAGTTCTTC.

The chain uses TRBV30 and TRBJ1-3, with a possible D match to TRBD1 (6 bases). Trimming pared 4 bases from V and 5 bases from J, leaving 12 bases between. Germline lookup yields CDR1 GTSNPN and CDR2 SVGIG (reference sequence). This CDR3 has 13 residues. The DNA of the CDR3 is TGTGCCTGGACAAGCCAGGGGAGAAACACCATATATTTT. This translates into CAWTSQGRNTIYF.

This sequence joins TRBV28 and TRBJ1-5, with unresolved D. V lost 5 bases to trimming and J lost 0 bases, with 11 bases between them. The CDR3 covers 15 residues. CDR1 is MDHEN and CDR2 is SYDVKM in the germline V gene. CDR3 in DNA: TGTGCCAGCAGTGGACGGATTAATAGCAATCAGCCCCAGCATTTT. It encodes CASSGRINSNQPQHF.

CDR3: CASSVGTLRYSNQPQHF. CDR3 DNA sequence: TGTGCCAGCAGCGTCGGGACACTCCGTTATAGCAATCAGCCCCAGCATTTT. The rearrangement links TRBV6-1 to TRBJ1-5, with D possibly matching TRBD1 (6 bases). Looked up from germline, CDR1 is MNHNS and CDR2 is SASEGT. CDR3 length equals 17 residues. Trimming took 6 bases from V and 0 from J, leaving 18 bases between them.

V is TRBV6-2 or TRBV6-3 and J is TRBJ2-7; D is unclear. V was trimmed by 7 bases and J by 2 bases, leaving 12 bases between them. The germline gives CDR1 MNHEY, CDR2 SVGEGT. The CDR3 totals 13 residues. DNA for the CDR3: TGTGCCAGCAAAGCTTTGGCAACCTACGAGCAGTACTTC. Translating gives CASKALATYEQYF.

This clonotype occurred once. The chain employs TRBV5-1 and TRBJ2-2; a possible D gene is TRBD1 (6 bases). V lost 0 bases, J lost 2 bases, and 11 bases lay in between. This CDR3 spans 16 amino acids. The germline V gene encodes CDR1 SGHRS and CDR2 YFSETQ. The CDR3 reads CASSLGDRSNTGELFF. In nucleotides, the CDR3 is TGCGCCAGCAGCTTGGGCGACAGGTCTAACACCGGGGAGCTGTTTTTT.

J is TRBJ2-3 and V is TRBV29-1; 7 nucleotides agree with TRBD2. Germline V CDR1 and CDR2: SQVTM, ANQGSEA. The CDR3 totals 14 residues. Trimming at V came to 4 bases and at J to 5 bases, leaving 9 bases not matched to a gene. The DNA for the CDR3 is TGCAGCGTTGGCGGCGGGAGAGGTGGAGATACGCAGTATTTT. Encoded protein: CSVGGGRGGDTQYF.

This chain joins TRBV6-6 and TRBJ1-5; D is perhaps TRBD1 (5 bases). The CDR3 contains 13 residues. V was trimmed by 6 bases and J by 5 bases, leaving 11 bases between them. Germline V CDR1 and CDR2: MNHNY, SVGAGI (reference sequence). The CDR3 loop is CASSKTGDQPQHF. The CDR3 nucleotides are TGTGCCAGCAGCAAAACAGGAGATCAGCCCCAGCATTTT.

The V call is TRBV20-1, the J call TRBJ2-7; 7 bases map to TRBD2. Germline-derived CDR1 and CDR2 are DFQATT and SNEGSKA (reference sequence). The CDR3 extends over 13 amino acids. The V gene end was trimmed by 6 bases and the J gene end by 3 bases; junction bases not matched to a gene: 8. The CDR3 loop reads CSAGTGGSYEQYF. CDR3 sequence (DNA): TGCAGTGCCGGGACGGGGGGTAGCTACGAGCAGTACTTC.

The chain combines TRBV7-2 with TRBJ2-5, with 10 bases fitting TRBD1. Germline loops: CDR1 SGHTA, CDR2 FQGNSA. The CDR3 runs 16 residues. The trim removed 5 bases at V and 3 bases at J, leaving 9 bases unmatched. This CDR3 reads CASSTDWGTGEETQYF. The CDR3 DNA reads TGTGCCAGCAGCACCGATTGGGGGACAGGGGAAGAGACCCAGTACTTC.

The chain uses TRBV6-6 and TRBJ2-4, with TRBD1 as a possible D gene (5 bases). Germline CDR1 reads MNHNY; CDR2 reads SVGAGI (reference sequence). The CDR3 is 14 amino acids. V was trimmed by 7 bases and J by 0 bases, leaving 10 bases between them. The chain's CDR3 is CASTDRIAKNIQYF. The CDR3 bases are TGTGCCAGCACCGACAGAATAGCCAAAAACATTCAGTACTTC.

V gene TRBV30 combines with J gene TRBJ2-7; 7 nucleotides match TRBD2. V was pared by 0 bases and J by 2 bases, with 1 base of the junction left unmatched. The CDR3 loop spans 13 amino acids. Germline CDR1 and CDR2: GTSNPN and SVGIG (reference sequence). CDR3 amino acids: CAWSVAGTYEQYF. CDR3 DNA: TGTGCCTGGAGTGTAGCGGGGACCTACGAGCAGTACTTC.

V gene TRBV25-1 combines with J gene TRBJ1-6; the D is unclear. The germline gives CDR1 MGHDK, CDR2 SYGVNS. CDR3 size: 12 residues. Between the trimmed V and J ends, which lost 7 bases and 8 bases, there was a span of 9 bases. CDR3 residues: CASTVGDSPLHF. The CDR3 DNA reads TGTGCCAGCACCGTCGGGGATTCACCCCTCCACTTT. Drawing the rest from reference TRBV25-1 and TRBJ1-6, the complete variable domain is EADIYQTPRYLVIGTGKKITLECSQTMGHDKMYWYQQDPGMELHLIHYSYGVNSTEKGDLSSESTVSRIRTEHFPLTLESARPSHTSQYLCASTVGDSPLHFGNGTRLTVT.

The chain combines TRBV20-1 with TRBJ2-7; 11 positions match TRBD2. Per the germline V gene, CDR1 is DFQATT and CDR2 is SNEGSKA (reference sequence). J gave up 0 bases and V 6 bases, and 19 bases lay outside the gene matches. The CDR3 totals 19 residues. CDR3 nucleotides: TGCAGTGCCAGTCCCGGGTTACTAGCGGGAGCCTTGAGCTCCTACGAGCAGTACGTC. Translated: CSASPGLLAGALSSYEQYV.

The chain couples TRBV9 to TRBJ2-3; no firm D call. V was trimmed by 0 bases and J by 2 bases, leaving 10 bases between them. CDR3 length: 15 amino acids. CDR1 is SGDLS and CDR2 is YYNGEE in the germline V gene. The chain's CDR3 is CASSVGLTFTDTQYF. In nucleotides, the CDR3 is TGTGCCAGCAGCGTAGGGTTAACCTTCACAGATACGCAGTATTTT.

The genes are TRBV11-3 and TRBJ2-6, with D uncertain. From germline, CDR1 is SGHNT and CDR2 YENEEA. This CDR3 has 15 amino acids. Trimming stripped 7 bases from V and 1 base from J, with 11 bases between. In nucleotides, the CDR3 is TGTGCCAGCACCCCCCCCCGGTCTGGGGCCAACGTCCTGACTTTC. The encoded protein is CASTPPRSGANVLTF. The whole variable domain, filled in from reference TRBV11-3 and TRBJ2-6, reads EAGVVQSPRYKIIEKKQPVAFWCNPISGHNTLYWYLQNLGQGPELLIRYENEEAVDDSQLPKDRFSAERLKGVDSTLKIQPAELGDSAVYLCASTPPRSGANVLTFGAGSRLTVL.